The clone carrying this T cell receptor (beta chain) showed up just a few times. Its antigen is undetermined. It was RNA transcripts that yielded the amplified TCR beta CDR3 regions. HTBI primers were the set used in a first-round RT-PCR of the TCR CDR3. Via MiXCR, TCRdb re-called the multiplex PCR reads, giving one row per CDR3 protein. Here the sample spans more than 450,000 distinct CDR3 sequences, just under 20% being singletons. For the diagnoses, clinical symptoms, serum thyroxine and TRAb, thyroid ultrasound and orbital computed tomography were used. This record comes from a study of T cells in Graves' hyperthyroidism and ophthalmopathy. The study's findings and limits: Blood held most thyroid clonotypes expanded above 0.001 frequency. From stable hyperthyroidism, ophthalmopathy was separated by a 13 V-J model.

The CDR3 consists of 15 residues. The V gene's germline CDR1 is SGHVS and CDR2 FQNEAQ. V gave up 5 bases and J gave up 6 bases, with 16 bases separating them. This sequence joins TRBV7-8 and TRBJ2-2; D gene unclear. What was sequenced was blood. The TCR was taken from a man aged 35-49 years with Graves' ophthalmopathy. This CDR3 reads CASSSRRISPGELFF. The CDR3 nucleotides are TGTGCCAGCAGCAGCCGAAGAATTTCGCCCGGGGAGCTGTTTTTT.